These 25 T cell receptor beta chains were all obtained from the same sample, sequenced in a study of blood T cell repertoires in COVID-19. Clones were read by immunoSEQ multiplex PCR, and TCRdb kept only the in-frame ones, dropping some. The sample holds more than 300,000 clones, 86% seen once. The source material was peripheral blood. All receptors come from a woman in her fifties or sixties with acute or convalescent COVID-19.

The chain joins TRBV6-2 or TRBV6-3 to TRBJ2-1, with 7 bases identical to TRBD2. Trimming at V came to 6 bases and at J to 8 bases, leaving 16 bases not matched to a gene. The CDR3 length is 16 residues. Germline-derived CDR1 and CDR2 are MNHEY and SVGEGT. DNA of the CDR3: TGTGCCAGCAGCCTAACCGGGTGGGAGGGCGTTTATGAGCAGTTCTTC. Protein: CASSLTGWEGVYEQFF.

This chain joins TRBV6-5 and TRBJ2-7, with a possible D match to TRBD1 (5 bases). From germline, CDR1 is MNHEY and CDR2 SVGAGI. The CDR3 runs 16 residues. Deletions cut 0 bases from V and 2 bases from J, with 14 bases between. The CDR3 nucleotides are TGTGCCAGCAGTTACTCGAGTCCAGGGTCCCCCTACGAGCAGTACTTC. Its protein product is CASSYSSPGSPYEQYF.

The gene calls are TRBV7-9 and TRBJ1-6, with D maybe TRBD1 (5 bases). CDR3 length equals 13 residues. The germline gives CDR1 SEHNR, CDR2 FQNEAQ (reference sequence). Trimming took 2 bases from V and 14 from J, leaving 13 bases between them. CDR3 protein: CASSLTGAGALHF. DNA for the CDR3: TGTGCCAGCAGCTTAACCGGTGCGGGGGCCCTCCACTTT.

This clone was picked up one time. V is TRBV7-9 and J is TRBJ2-1; D is perhaps TRBD2 (5 bases). This CDR3 spans 15 amino acids. Germline V gene data show CDR1 as SEHNR and CDR2 as FQNEAQ (reference sequence). The V end lost 1 base, the J end lost 5 bases, and 12 bases lay between the germline ends. This CDR3 is CASSLEGLADNEQFF. As DNA, the CDR3 is TGTGCCAGCAGCTTAGAGGGTCTAGCCGACAATGAGCAGTTCTTC.

This chain joins TRBV9 and TRBJ2-1, with TRBD2 identical over 12 bases. V trimming: 4 bases; J trimming: 4 bases; junction bases outside the gene matches: 6. The CDR3 runs 16 residues. CDR1 is SGDLS, CDR2 YYNGEE, per germline. The CDR3 DNA reads as TGTGCCAGCAGCTTTTGGACTAGCGGGACTTACAATGAGCAGTTCTTC. Translation gives CASSFWTSGTYNEQFF. Looking up the rest from reference TRBV9 and TRBJ2-1 gives the full variable domain: DSGVTQTPKHLITATGQRVTLRCSPRSGDLSVYWYQQSLDQGLQFLIQYYNGEERAKGNILERFSAQQFPDLHSELNLSSLELGDSALYFCASSFWTSGTYNEQFFGPGTRLTVL.

This clone was detected only once. This chain connects TRBV28 to TRBJ1-6; TRBD1 matches at 9 bases. Trimming removed 6 bases from V and 8 bases from J; junction bases left unmatched: 8. The CDR3 extends over 15 amino acids. Germline lookup yields CDR1 MDHEN and CDR2 SYDVKM. DNA of the CDR3: TGTGCCAGCAGCTGGAACAGGGGGCTGGATTCACCCCTCCACTTT. Translation gives CASSWNRGLDSPLHF.

DNA for the CDR3: TGTGCCAGCAGCGCCAGGGCTCGGGGGAGCGGAGCCAACGTCCTGACTTTC. It encodes CASSARARGSGANVLTF. The rearrangement links TRBV7-3 to TRBJ2-6; TRBD2 is a possible D gene (6 bases). Per the germline V gene, CDR1 is SGHTA and CDR2 is FQGTGA. This CDR3 region has 17 residues. V dropped 5 bases and J dropped 7 bases, with 21 bases sitting between them.

This clone was seen only once. The genes are TRBV27 and TRBJ2-1; D might be TRBD1 (6 bases). The ends were cut back, 3 bases at V and 10 bases at J, with 13 bases in the middle. The CDR3 length is 13 residues. Germline CDR1 MNHEY, CDR2 SMNVEV (reference sequence). CDR3 residues: CASSLGRGSEQFF. The CDR3 DNA reads as TGTGCCAGCAGTTTGGGCAGGGGTTCGGAGCAGTTCTTC.

This chain links TRBV27 with TRBJ1-2, with D unresolved. The CDR3 length is 14 residues. Germline CDR1 and CDR2: MNHEY and SMNVEV (reference sequence). Trimming cost V 3 bases and J 5 bases, with 13 bases left between them. CDR3 region: CASSFIAGGYGYTF. The CDR3 region has the DNA TGTGCCAGCAGTTTTATAGCGGGAGGGTATGGCTACACCTTC.

As DNA, the CDR3 is TGTGCCAGCAGCTTAACTCTGGACAGATCCCCCTACAATGAGCAGTTCTTC. This translates into CASSLTLDRSPYNEQFF. The gene calls are TRBV7-3 and TRBJ2-1, with a weak D call TRBD1 (6 bases). From germline, CDR1 is SGHTA and CDR2 FQGTGA. The CDR3 has 17 residues. V lost 0 bases and J lost 2, with 14 bases in between.

The chain is built from TRBV27 and TRBJ1-5; 9 bases are shared with TRBD1. This CDR3 is 17 amino acids long. Germline assignment: CDR1 MNHEY and CDR2 SMNVEV (reference sequence). Germline trimming cut 9 bases from V and 0 bases from J; bases unmatched to any gene: 12. CDR3 in DNA: TGTGCCAGGGGAAAGGGACAGGGAATTTTTAGCAATCAGCCCCAGCATTTT. Protein sequence: CARGKGQGIFSNQPQHF.

This clone occurred many times. The V gene is TRBV28, the J gene TRBJ1-1; D is perhaps TRBD1 (6 bases). Germline V CDR1 and CDR2: MDHEN, SYDVKM. V gave up 11 bases and J gave up 0 bases, with 19 bases separating them. The CDR3 loop spans 15 amino acids. The CDR3 DNA reads TGTGCCGTAGCGGGGGCAGGAAATATGAACACTGAAGCTTTCTTT. Its protein product is CAVAGAGNMNTEAFF.

This sequence joins TRBV7-2 and TRBJ2-5; 8 bases fit TRBD2. Germline V lookup: CDR1 SGHTA, CDR2 FQGNSA. The CDR3 runs to 14 residues. Trimming took 4 bases from V and 5 from J; bases not matched to a gene: 6. CDR3 loop: CASSSLAGRETQYF. The CDR3 nucleotides are TGTGCCAGCAGCTCGTTAGCGGGACGGGAGACCCAGTACTTC. Based on the CDR3 plus reference TRBV7-2 and TRBJ2-5, the full variable domain is GAGVSQSPSNKVTEKGKDVELRCDPISGHTALYWYRQSLGQGLEFLIYFQGNSAPDKSGLPSDRFSAERTGGSVSTLTIQRTQQEDSAVYLCASSSLAGRETQYFGPGTRLLVL.

J is TRBJ2-1 and V is TRBV14, with D perhaps TRBD2 (6 bases). The CDR3 runs 14 residues. Germline V CDR1 and CDR2: SGHDN, FVKESK. V was shortened by 4 bases and J by 6 bases, with 13 bases between the two germline ends. The CDR3 DNA sequence: TGTGCCAGCAGCCGACCGGGAGTGGGCAATGAGCAGTTCTTC. Amino acid sequence: CASSRPGVGNEQFF. Full variable domain (remainder filled in from reference TRBV14 and TRBJ2-1): EAGVTQFPSHSVIEKGQTVTLRCDPISGHDNLYWYRRVMGKEIKFLLHFVKESKQDESGMPNNRFLAERTGGTYSTLKVQPAELEDSGVYFCASSRPGVGNEQFFGPGTRLTVL.

J is TRBJ2-7 and V is TRBV18; 11 nucleotides align to TRBD1. Germline lookup yields CDR1 KGHSH and CDR2 LQKENI. This CDR3 contains 15 residues. The ends lost 3 bases at V and 0 bases at J; junction bases unmatched: 1. This CDR3 is CASSPGTGGSYEQYF. Written as DNA, the CDR3 is TGTGCCAGCTCACCCGGGACAGGGGGCTCCTACGAGCAGTACTTC.

This chain connects TRBV30 to TRBJ1-5; possible D gene TRBD1, 5 bases. The CDR3 contains 15 residues. Between the trimmed V and J ends, which lost 4 bases and 0 bases, there was a span of 13 bases. Germline values: CDR1 GTSNPN, CDR2 SVGIG (reference sequence). CDR3 region: CAWNDRTYSNQPQHF. The CDR3 nucleotides are TGTGCCTGGAACGACAGAACTTATAGCAATCAGCCCCAGCATTTT.

This clone was seen a handful of times. The chain has TRBV7-9 and TRBJ2-7; possibly TRBD2 for D (7 bases). The CDR3 sequence is 15 residues long. The V gene lost 5 bases and the J gene lost 3 bases, with 17 bases spanning the gap. Germline-derived CDR1 and CDR2 are SEHNR and FQNEAQ (reference sequence). CDR3 region: CASSLQRGGYYEQYF. CDR3 coding DNA: TGTGCCAGCAGCCTACAAAGGGGGGGTTACTACGAGCAGTACTTC.

In its sample, this clone was seen once. The chain links TRBV5-1 to TRBJ2-3, with D possibly being TRBD1 (6 bases). V was clipped by 6 bases and J by 1 base, with 12 bases between them. The CDR3 has 14 amino acids. The V gene's germline CDR1 is SGHRS and CDR2 YFSETQ. The DNA of the CDR3 is TGCGCCAGCAAGGGACATCCCGGCACAGATACGCAGTATTTT. Protein: CASKGHPGTDTQYF.

The chain joins TRBV29-1 to TRBJ1-6; D remains ambiguous. The V gene's germline CDR1 is SQVTM and CDR2 ANQGSEA. Trimming removed 0 bases from V and 0 bases from J, with 9 bases in between. This CDR3 comprises 16 residues. The chain's CDR3 is CSVEEEASSYNSPLHF. CDR3 DNA: TGCAGCGTTGAAGAGGAAGCGAGCTCCTATAATTCACCCCTCCACTTT.

On this clone itself: In the same sample, other DNA sequences code for this CDR3. Here the CDR3 reads CASSLAQNQPQHF. CDR3 sequence (DNA): TGTGCCAGCAGCTTAGCGCAGAATCAGCCCCAGCATTTT. The V call is TRBV7-2, the J call TRBJ1-5, with unresolved D. V shed 0 bases and J shed 4 bases, with 4 bases lying between them. Per germline, CDR1 SGHTA and CDR2 FQGNSA. This CDR3 is built from 13 residues.

The chain employs TRBV2 and TRBJ2-1; 10 bases align to TRBD2. V lost 6 bases, J lost 13 bases, and 3 bases stayed unmatched. This CDR3 is built from 11 residues. In germline, CDR1 is SNHLY, CDR2 FYNNEI. The CDR3: CASRSSGRQFF. In nucleotides, the CDR3 is TGTGCCAGCAGATCTAGCGGGAGACAGTTCTTC.

The CDR3: CASSWGDYNEQFF. In DNA, the CDR3 is TGTGCCAGCAGCTGGGGGGACTACAATGAGCAGTTCTTC. This chain links TRBV5-6 with TRBJ2-1; D might be TRBD2 (6 bases). Per germline, CDR1 SGHDT and CDR2 YYEEEE. The V gene lost 3 bases and the J gene lost 3 bases, with 7 bases spanning the gap. CDR3 length: 13 amino acids.

This chain links TRBV30 with TRBJ2-3, with D possibly being TRBD1 (6 bases). The CDR3 runs 15 residues. CDR1 GTSNPN and CDR2 SVGIG come from the germline V gene (reference sequence). The germline V and J ends were trimmed by 1 base and 2 bases, with 13 bases remaining between them. For the CDR3, the DNA is TGTGCCTGGAGTGCCGGGACATCGAACACAGATACGCAGTATTTT. It encodes CAWSAGTSNTDTQYF.

The chain employs TRBV28 and TRBJ1-2; the match to TRBD1 covers 9 bases. The junction had 6 bases not matched to a gene; V was cut back by 4 bases and J by 6 bases. This CDR3 spans 14 amino acids. The germline V gene encodes CDR1 MDHEN and CDR2 SYDVKM. The CDR3 loop is CASSSLGQGNGYTF. DNA for the CDR3: TGTGCCAGCAGTTCACTGGGACAGGGAAATGGCTACACCTTC.

The V call is TRBV14, the J call TRBJ1-2; TRBD1 aligns across 10 bases. The CDR3 has 13 residues. The trim removed 4 bases at V and 8 bases at J, leaving 4 bases unmatched. CDR1 is SGHDN and CDR2 is FVKESK in the germline V gene. CDR3 nucleotides: TGTGCCAGCAGCCGTGACAGGGGGCAAGGCTACACCTTC. Residues: CASSRDRGQGYTF.